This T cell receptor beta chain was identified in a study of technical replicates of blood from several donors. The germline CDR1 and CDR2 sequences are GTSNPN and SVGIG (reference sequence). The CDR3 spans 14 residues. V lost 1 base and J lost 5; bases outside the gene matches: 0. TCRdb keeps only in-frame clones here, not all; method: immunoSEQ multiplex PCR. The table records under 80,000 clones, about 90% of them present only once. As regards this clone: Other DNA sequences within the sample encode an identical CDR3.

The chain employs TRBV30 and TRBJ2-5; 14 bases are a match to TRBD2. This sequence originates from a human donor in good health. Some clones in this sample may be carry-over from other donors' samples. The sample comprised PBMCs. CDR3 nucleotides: TGTGCCTGGAGTGGACTAGCGGGAGGGGAGACCCAGTACTTC. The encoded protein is CAWSGLAGGETQYF. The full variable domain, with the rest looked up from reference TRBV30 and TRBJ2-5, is SQTIHQWPATLVQPVGSPLSLECTVEGTSNPNLYWYRQAAGRGLQLLFYSVGIGQISSEVPQNLSASRPQDRQFILSSKKLLLSDSGFYLCAWSGLAGGETQYFGPGTRLLVL.